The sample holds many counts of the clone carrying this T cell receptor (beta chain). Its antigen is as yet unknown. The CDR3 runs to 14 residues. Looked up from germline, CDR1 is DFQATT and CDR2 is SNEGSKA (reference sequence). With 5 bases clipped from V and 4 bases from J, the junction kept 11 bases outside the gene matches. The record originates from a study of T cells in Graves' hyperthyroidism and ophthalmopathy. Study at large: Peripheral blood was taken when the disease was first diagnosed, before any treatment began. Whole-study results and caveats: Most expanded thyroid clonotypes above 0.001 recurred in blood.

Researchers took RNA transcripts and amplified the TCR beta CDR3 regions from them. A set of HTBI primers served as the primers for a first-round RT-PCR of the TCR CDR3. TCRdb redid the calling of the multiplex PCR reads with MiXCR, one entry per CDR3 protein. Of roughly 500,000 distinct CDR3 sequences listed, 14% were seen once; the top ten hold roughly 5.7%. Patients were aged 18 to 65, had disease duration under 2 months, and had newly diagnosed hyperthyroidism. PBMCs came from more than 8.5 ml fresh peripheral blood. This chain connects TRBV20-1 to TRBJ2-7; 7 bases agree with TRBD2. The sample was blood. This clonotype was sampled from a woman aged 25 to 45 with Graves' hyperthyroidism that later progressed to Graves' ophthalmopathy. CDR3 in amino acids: CSAPMAGETYEQYF. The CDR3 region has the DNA TGCAGTGCTCCTATGGCGGGAGAGACTTACGAGCAGTACTTC.